The T cell receptor beta chain under discussion was sequenced for a study of blood T cell repertoires in COVID-19. Across the whole study: Some COVID-19 samples were acute and others convalescent; all came from the United States, Italy and Spain.

Germline loops: CDR1 SGHRS, CDR2 YFSETQ. The CDR3 extends over 14 amino acids. V lost 0 bases and J 2 bases, leaving 7 bases between the germline ends. Method: immunoSEQ multiplex PCR; TCRdb's copy keeps in-frame clones and lacks some. Seen here are hundreds of thousands of clones, about 88% observed once, and the top ten hold just under 3%. This TCR came from a woman aged 25 to 39 who had recovered from COVID-19. Sequencing was carried out using PBMCs or T cells enriched from blood (not recorded which). V and J are TRBV5-1 and TRBJ2-3; D gene unclear. The CDR3 is CASSLDPLTDTQYF. The CDR3 DNA reads as TGCGCCAGCAGCTTGGATCCCCTCACAGATACGCAGTATTTT.